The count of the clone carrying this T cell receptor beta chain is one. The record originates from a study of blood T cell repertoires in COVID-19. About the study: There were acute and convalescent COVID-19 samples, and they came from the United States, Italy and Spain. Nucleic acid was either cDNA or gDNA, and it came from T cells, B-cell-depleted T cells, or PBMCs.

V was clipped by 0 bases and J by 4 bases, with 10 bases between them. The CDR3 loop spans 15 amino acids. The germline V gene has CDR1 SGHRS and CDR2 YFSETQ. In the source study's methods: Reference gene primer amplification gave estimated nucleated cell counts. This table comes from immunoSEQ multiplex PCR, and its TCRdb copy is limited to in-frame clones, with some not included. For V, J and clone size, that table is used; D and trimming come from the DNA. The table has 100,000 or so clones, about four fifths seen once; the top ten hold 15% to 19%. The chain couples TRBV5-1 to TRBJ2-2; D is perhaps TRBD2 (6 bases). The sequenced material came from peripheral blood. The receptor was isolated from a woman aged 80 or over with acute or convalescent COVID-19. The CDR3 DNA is TGCGCCAGCAGCTTGGCGGACTACGGCACCGGGGAGCTGTTTTTT. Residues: CASSLADYGTGELFF.